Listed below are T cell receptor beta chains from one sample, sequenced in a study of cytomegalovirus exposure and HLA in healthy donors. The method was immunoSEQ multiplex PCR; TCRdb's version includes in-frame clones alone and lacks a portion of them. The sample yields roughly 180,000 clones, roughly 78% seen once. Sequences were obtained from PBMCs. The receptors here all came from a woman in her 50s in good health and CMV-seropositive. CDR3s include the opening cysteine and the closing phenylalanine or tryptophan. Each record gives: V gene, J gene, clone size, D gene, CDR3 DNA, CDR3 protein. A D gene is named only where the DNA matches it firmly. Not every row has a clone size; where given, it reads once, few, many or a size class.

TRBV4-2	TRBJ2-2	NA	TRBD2	TGTGCCAGCAGCCAAGCCCTAGCGGGGGGGAGCACCGGGGAGCTGTTTTTT	CASSQALAGGSTGELFF
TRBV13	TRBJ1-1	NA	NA	TGTGCCAGCAGCTGGGGTTTGGGAGCCACTGAAGCTTTCTTT	CASSWGLGATEAFF
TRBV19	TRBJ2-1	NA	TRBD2	TGTGCCAGTAGTCTTAGCGGGGGGTCCTACAATGAGCAGTTCTTC	CASSLSGGSYNEQFF
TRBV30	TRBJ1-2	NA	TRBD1	TGTGCCTGGAGGATCCGGGACAGGAGGGGGGTTTTCTATGGCTACACCTTC	CAWRIRDRRGVFYGYTF
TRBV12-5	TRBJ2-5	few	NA	TGTGCTAGTGGTTTGCTACATAAGAGGACAGCCTTATTTGGGGAGACCCAGTACTTC	CASGLLHKRTALFGETQYF
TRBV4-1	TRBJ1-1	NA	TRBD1	TGCGCCAGCAGTCGCAAGCCAGGGGGTATGAGCACTGAAGCTTTCTTT	CASSRKPGGMSTEAFF
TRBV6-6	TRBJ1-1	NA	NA	TGTGCCAGCAAATATAGCTTAGATCCCTCGAACACTGAAGCTTTCTTT	CASKYSLDPSNTEAFF
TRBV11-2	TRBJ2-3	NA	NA	TGTGCCAGCAGCACAGGGCCAACAGATACGCAGTATTTT	CASSTGPTDTQYF
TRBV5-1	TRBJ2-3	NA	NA	TGCGCCAGCAGCTTGGCGACAGATACGCAGTATTTT	CASSLATDTQYF
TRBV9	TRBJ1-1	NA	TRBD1	TGTGCCAGCAGCGTCGACAGGGGAGGGGTAGACACTGAAGCTTTCTTT	CASSVDRGGVDTEAFF
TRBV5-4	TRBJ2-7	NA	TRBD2	TGTGCCAGCAGCTTGGCCGCTAGCGGGGGGGCTTACGAGCAGTACTTC	CASSLAASGGAYEQYF
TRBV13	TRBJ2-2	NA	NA	TGTGCCAGCAGCCAGGGGACGAGCACCGGGGAGCTGTTTTTT	CASSQGTSTGELFF
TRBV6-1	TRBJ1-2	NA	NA	TGTGCCAGCAGTGAAGCGGGCAGTACCGGCTACACCTTC	CASSEAGSTGYTF
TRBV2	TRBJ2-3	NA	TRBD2	TGTGCCAGTCTGAGGGGGACTAGCGGAGATACGCAGTATTTT	CASLRGTSGDTQYF
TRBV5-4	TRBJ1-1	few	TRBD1	TGTGCCAGCAGCTTCCCAAACCGACAGGGGCCTGAAGCTTTCTTT	CASSFPNRQGPEAFF
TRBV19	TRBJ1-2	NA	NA	TGTGCCAGTAGTATCACAGGCGAACTTTATGGCTACACCTTC	CASSITGELYGYTF
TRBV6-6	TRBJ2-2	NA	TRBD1	TGTGCCAGCAGCGGACAGGGGGCACGAACCGGGGAGCTGTTTTTT	CASSGQGARTGELFF
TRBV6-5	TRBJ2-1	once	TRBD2	TGTGCCAGCAGTTACTCGAGTGGACTAGCGTTCAATGAGCAGTTCTTC	CASSYSSGLAFNEQFF